This TCR beta chain was sequenced for a study of cytomegalovirus exposure and HLA in healthy donors. This clone was picked up one time. Germline CDR1 and CDR2: SEHNR and FQNEAQ (reference sequence). CDR3 length: 11 residues. V lost 7 bases and J 4 bases, leaving 5 bases between the germline ends. Profiling relied on immunoSEQ multiplex PCR, and the TCRdb table lists in-frame clones only, not all of them. The sample includes tens of thousands of clones, just over 90% seen only once; the top ten take approximately 6.3%. This TCR came from a woman aged 18-29 years in good health and CMV-seronegative. The chain recombines TRBV7-9 with TRBJ2-1; no definite D call. The sequencing sample was made of PBMCs. DNA of the CDR3: TGTGCCAGCACCATGTACAATGAGCAGTTCTTC. Protein product: CASTMYNEQFF.